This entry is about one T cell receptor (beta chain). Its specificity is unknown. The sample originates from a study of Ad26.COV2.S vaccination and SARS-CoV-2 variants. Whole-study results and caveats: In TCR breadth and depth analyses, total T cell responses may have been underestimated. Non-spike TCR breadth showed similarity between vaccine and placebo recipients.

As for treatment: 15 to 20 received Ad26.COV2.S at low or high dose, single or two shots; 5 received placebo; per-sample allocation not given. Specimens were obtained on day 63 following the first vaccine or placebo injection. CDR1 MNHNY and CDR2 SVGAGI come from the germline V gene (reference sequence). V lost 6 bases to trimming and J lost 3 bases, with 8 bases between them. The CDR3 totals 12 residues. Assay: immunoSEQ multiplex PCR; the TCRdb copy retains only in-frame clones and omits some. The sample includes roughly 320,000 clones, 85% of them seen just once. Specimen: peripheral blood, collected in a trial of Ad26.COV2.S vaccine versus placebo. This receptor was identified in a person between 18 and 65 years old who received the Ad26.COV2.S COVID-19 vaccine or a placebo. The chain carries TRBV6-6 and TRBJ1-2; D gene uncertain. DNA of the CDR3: TGTGCCAGCAGCGAGACGGACTATGGCTACACCTTC. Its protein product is CASSETDYGYTF.